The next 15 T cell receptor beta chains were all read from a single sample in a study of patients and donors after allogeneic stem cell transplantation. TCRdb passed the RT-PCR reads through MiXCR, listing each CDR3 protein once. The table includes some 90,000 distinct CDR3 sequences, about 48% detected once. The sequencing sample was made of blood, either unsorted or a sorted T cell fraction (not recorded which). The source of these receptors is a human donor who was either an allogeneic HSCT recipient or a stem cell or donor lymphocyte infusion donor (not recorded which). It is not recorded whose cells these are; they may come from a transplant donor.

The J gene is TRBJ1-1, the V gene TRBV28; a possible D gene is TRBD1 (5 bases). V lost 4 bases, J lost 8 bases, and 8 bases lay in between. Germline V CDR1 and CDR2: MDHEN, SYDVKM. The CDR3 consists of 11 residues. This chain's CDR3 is CASSWPGEAFF. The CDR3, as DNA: TGTGCCAGCAGTTGGCCAGGGGAAGCTTTCTTT.

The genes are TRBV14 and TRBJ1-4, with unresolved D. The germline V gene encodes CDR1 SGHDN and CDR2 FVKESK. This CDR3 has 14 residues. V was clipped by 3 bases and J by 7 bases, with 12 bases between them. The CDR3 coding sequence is TGTGCCAGCAGCCAGGGCCTTTTGCCTGAAAAACTGTTTTTT. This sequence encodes CASSQGLLPEKLFF.

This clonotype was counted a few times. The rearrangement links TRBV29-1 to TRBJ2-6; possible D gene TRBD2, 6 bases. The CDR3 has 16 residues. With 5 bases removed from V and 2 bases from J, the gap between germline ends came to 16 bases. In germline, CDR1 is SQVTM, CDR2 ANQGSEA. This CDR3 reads CSVPQRWEAGANVLTF. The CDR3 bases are TGCAGCGTTCCTCAAAGGTGGGAGGCTGGGGCCAACGTCCTGACTTTC.

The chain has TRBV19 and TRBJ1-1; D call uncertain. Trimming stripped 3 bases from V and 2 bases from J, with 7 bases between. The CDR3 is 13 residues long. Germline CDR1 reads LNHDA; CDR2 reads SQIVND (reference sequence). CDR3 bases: TGTGCCAGTAGTATTGAGGGAAACACTGAAGCTTTCTTT. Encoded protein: CASSIEGNTEAFF.

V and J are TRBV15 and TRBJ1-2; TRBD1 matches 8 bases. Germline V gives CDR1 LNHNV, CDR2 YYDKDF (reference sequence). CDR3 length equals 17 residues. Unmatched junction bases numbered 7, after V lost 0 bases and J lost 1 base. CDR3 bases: TGTGCCACCAGCAGAGATGAAGTGACAGGGGATAACTATGGCTACACCTTC. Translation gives CATSRDEVTGDNYGYTF.

The CDR3 sequence is CAISESLGAVSQPQHF. In nucleotides, the CDR3 is TGTGCCATCAGTGAGTCGCTGGGGGCGGTGAGTCAGCCCCAGCATTTT. The chain couples TRBV10-3 to TRBJ1-5; D possibly corresponds to TRBD1 (6 bases). The CDR3 is 16 amino acids. V dropped 0 bases and J dropped 6 bases, with 15 bases sitting between them. Germline V gene lookup returns CDR1 ENHRY and CDR2 SYGVKD.

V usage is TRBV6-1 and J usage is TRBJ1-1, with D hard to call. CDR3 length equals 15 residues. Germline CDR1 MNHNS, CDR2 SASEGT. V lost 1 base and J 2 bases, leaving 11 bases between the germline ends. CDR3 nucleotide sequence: TGTGCCAGCAGTGAAGAGGTAGAACTAAACACTGAAGCTTTCTTT. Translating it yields CASSEEVELNTEAFF.

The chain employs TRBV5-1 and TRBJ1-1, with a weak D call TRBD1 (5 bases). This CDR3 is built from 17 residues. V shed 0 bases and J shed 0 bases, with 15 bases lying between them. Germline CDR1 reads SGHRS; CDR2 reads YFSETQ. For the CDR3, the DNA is TGCGCCAGCAGCTTGGGGGTGTTCCTGGGGGTGAACACTGAAGCTTTCTTT. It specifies CASSLGVFLGVNTEAFF.

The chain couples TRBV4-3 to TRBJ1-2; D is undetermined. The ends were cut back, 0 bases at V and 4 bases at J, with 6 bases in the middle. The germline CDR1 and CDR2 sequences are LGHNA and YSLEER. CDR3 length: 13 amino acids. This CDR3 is CASSQEEGYGYTF. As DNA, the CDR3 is TGCGCCAGCAGCCAAGAGGAAGGCTATGGCTACACCTTC.

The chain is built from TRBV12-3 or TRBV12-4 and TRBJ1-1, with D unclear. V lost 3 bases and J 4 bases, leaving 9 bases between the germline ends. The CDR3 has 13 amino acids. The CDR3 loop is CASSFSGVTEAFF. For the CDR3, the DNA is TGTGCCAGCAGTTTTTCAGGTGTCACTGAAGCTTTCTTT.

The CDR3 DNA follows: TGCGCCAGCAGCTTAGCGGGAGTGTCCTACAATGAGCAGTTCTTC. It yields the protein CASSLAGVSYNEQFF. The chain joins TRBV5-1 to TRBJ2-1; 8 nucleotides line up with TRBD2. Trimming at V came to 2 bases and at J to 1 base, leaving 2 bases not matched to a gene. Germline-derived CDR1 and CDR2 are SGHRS and YFSETQ. The CDR3 consists of 15 residues. The variable domain in full, completed from reference TRBV5-1 and TRBJ2-1, reads KAGVTQTPRYLIKTRGQQVTLSCSPISGHRSVSWYQQTPGQGLQFLFEYFSETQRNKGNFPGRFSGRQFSNSRSEMNVSTLELGDSALYLCASSLAGVSYNEQFFGPGTRLTVL.

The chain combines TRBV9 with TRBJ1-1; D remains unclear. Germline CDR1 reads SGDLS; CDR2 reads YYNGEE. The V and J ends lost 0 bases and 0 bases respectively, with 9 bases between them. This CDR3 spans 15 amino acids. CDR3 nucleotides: TGTGCCAGCAGCGTAGGGGAGATTATGAACACTGAAGCTTTCTTT. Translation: CASSVGEIMNTEAFF.

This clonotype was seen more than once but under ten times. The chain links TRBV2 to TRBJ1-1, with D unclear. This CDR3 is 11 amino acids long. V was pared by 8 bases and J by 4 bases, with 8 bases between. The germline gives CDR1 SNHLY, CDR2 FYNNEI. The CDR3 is CASEGSTEAFF. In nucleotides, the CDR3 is TGTGCCAGCGAAGGCAGCACTGAAGCTTTCTTT. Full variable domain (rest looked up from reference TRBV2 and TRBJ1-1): EPEVTQTPSHQVTQMGQEVILRCVPISNHLYFYWYRQILGQKVEFLVSFYNNEISEKSEIFDDQFSVERPDGSNFTLKIRSTKLEDSAMYFCASEGSTEAFFGQGTRLTVV.

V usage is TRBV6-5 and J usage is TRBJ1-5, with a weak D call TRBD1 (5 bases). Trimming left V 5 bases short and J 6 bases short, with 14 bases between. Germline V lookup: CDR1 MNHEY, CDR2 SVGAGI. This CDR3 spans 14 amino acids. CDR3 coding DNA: TGTGCCAGCAGTACCCGGGACGAAATTCAGCCCCAGCATTTT. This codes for CASSTRDEIQPQHF.

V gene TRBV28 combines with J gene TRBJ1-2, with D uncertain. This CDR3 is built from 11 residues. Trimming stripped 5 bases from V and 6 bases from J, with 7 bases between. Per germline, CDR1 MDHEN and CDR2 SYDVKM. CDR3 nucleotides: TGTGCCAGCAGTGAGGTGGATGGCTACACCTTC. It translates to CASSEVDGYTF.